These T cell receptor beta chains were read from a single sample in a study of molecular identifiers for immune sequencing clone quantification. TCRdb itself ran the PCR reads through MiXCR, one entry per CDR3 protein. The sample records a few hundred thousand distinct CDR3 sequences, roughly 24% being singletons. Sequenced sample: naive CD8+ T cells from blood, with Jurkat cell RNA spiked in. All receptors come from a human donor in good health. Some libraries in this study had Jurkat cell RNA spiked in. Each CDR3 is given with its conserved first and last residue. The D gene is left open where the match is weak. Clone size, where shown, is once, few, many, or a class for clones that have expanded.

J | size | V | D | DNA | CDR3
TRBJ2-7 | many | TRBV5-5 | - | TGTGCCAGCAGCTTGTCCGGGGCAAGCTCCTACGAGCAGTACTTC | CASSLSGASSYEQYF
TRBJ2-3 | - | TRBV13 | - | TGTGCCAGCAGCTTAGGGAGCCGCGAAGCCGACGACACAGATACGCAGTATTTT | CASSLGSREADDTDTQYF
TRBJ1-1 | - | TRBV5-4 | TRBD1 | TGTGCCGACAGCTTGGTTTTAGGGACAGGGATGAACACTGAAGCTTTCTTT | CADSLVLGTGMNTEAFF
TRBJ2-3 | few | TRBV29-1 | - | TGCAGCGTCCAGGACGGATTTAAGGCAGATACGCAGTATTTT | CSVQDGFKADTQYF
TRBJ2-3 | once | TRBV5-4 | - | TGTGCCGGCAGAATATGGGGGACTAGCACAGATACGCAGTATTTT | CAGRIWGTSTDTQYF
TRBJ2-3 | - | TRBV7-9 | TRBD1 | TGTGCCAGCAGCAACCGTGGGATGAGACAGGGACAGGGCACAGATACGCAGTATTTT | CASSNRGMRQGQGTDTQYF
TRBJ1-1 | few | TRBV29-1 | TRBD1 | TGCAGCGTCCTAGGGGGCGCGGACACTGAAACTTTCTTT | CSVLGGADTETFF
TRBJ1-1 | many | TRBV4-3 | - | TGCGCCAGCAGCCAAGATTCTGCGCGGAGCGAAGGGGCTTTCTTT | CASSQDSARSEGAFF
TRBJ2-7 | many | TRBV28 | TRBD1 | TGTGCCAGCAGTCTGACGAAAGACAGGGGCTACGAGCAGTACTTC | CASSLTKDRGYEQYF
TRBJ1-4 | many | TRBV7-6 | TRBD1 | TGTGCCAGCAGCTTACCCCAGGGGGAAAATGAAAAACTGTTTTTT | CASSLPQGENEKLFF
TRBJ2-7 | many | TRBV4-1 | TRBD1 | TGCGCCAGCAGCCAATTGACAGGGAAGCCCTACGAGCAGTACTTC | CASSQLTGKPYEQYF
TRBJ2-4 | - | TRBV7-3 | - | TGTGCCAGCAACCAGCTTCGCAGAGAGAATAAAAACATTCAGTACTTC | CASNQLRRENKNIQYF
TRBJ2-2 | - | TRBV14 | - | TGTGCCAGCAACCAAGTTTTAGGGTTAACCGGGGAGCTGTTTTTT | CASNQVLGLTGELFF
TRBJ2-7 | few | TRBV4-3 | - | TGCGCCAGCAGCCAAAGTTCAGGGGCCCGGAGCTCCTACGAGCAGTACTTC | CASSQSSGARSSYEQYF
TRBJ2-1 | few | TRBV20-1 | TRBD1 | TGCAGTGCCGCTTTCCCGGGACAGTCCCACAATGAGCAGTTCTTC | CSAAFPGQSHNEQFF
TRBJ2-7 | - | TRBV6-5 | TRBD1 | TGTGCCAGCAGAAGGCCAGGGGGAATGGCCTACGAGCAGTACTTC | CASRRPGGMAYEQYF
TRBJ1-1 | once | TRBV7-2 | - | TGTGCCACTAGCTTAAATACAGGGTCCCTTCGAACGGCTTTCTTT | CATSLNTGSLRTAFF
TRBJ1-2 | few | TRBV9 | - | TGTGCCAGCAGCTCTACAGGGTTAAAGCCCTATGGCTACACCTTC | CASSSTGLKPYGYTF
TRBJ2-2 | few | TRBV11-2 | - | TGTGCCAGCAGCTTATGGGACCTGACCGGGGAGCTGTTTTTT | CASSLWDLTGELFF
TRBJ1-2 | many | TRBV7-2 | - | TGTGCCAGCAGCTCATGGGGTGATAACTATGGCTACACCTTC | CASSSWGDNYGYTF
TRBJ2-7 | - | TRBV4-1 | - | TGCGCCAGCAGCCAACCAGGGACCTACGAGCAGTACTTC | CASSQPGTYEQYF
TRBJ2-7 | few | TRBV19 | TRBD1 | TGTGCCAGTAGTATAGGGACAGGGGAAATTTACGAGCAGTACTTC | CASSIGTGEIYEQYF
TRBJ2-2 | few | TRBV19 | - | TGTGCCATGCAGGAGAACACCGGGGAGCTGTTTTTT | CAMQENTGELFF
TRBJ1-1 | - | TRBV7-6 | - | TGTGCCAGCAGCGCCATACGGGACCGAAACACTGAAGCTTTCTTT | CASSAIRDRNTEAFF
TRBJ2-7 | - | TRBV5-6 | - | TGTGCCAGCAGTGATCCCGGGACATGGTCCAGGGATCTTACTAGCTGGTACGAGCAGTACTTC | CASSDPGTWSRDLTSWYEQYF
TRBJ2-1 | - | TRBV5-1 | - | TGCGCCAGCAACAAGGCGGCTGAGCAGTTCTTC | CASNKAAEQFF
TRBJ2-7 | many | TRBV20-1 | - | TGCAGTGCCGATCTAGCGTCGAGCTCCTACGAGCAGTACTTC | CSADLASSSYEQYF
TRBJ2-2 | - | TRBV6-5 | TRBD1 | TGTGCCAGCAGTTACCCAGGGGGCGTCGGCACCGGGGAGCTGTTTTTT | CASSYPGGVGTGELFF
TRBJ1-1 | many | TRBV7-9 | - | TGTGCCAGCAGCTCAGGAGTAGGGGCGTACACTGAAGCTTTCTTT | CASSSGVGAYTEAFF
TRBJ1-1 | - | TRBV30 | - | TGTGCCTGCCGGCGGGGTATAGGGAACACTGAAGCTTTCTTT | CACRRGIGNTEAFF
TRBJ1-5 | - | TRBV27 | - | TGTGCCAGCGCTGGCACAGGGCATTTTGATCAGCCCCAGCATTTT | CASAGTGHFDQPQHF
TRBJ1-4 | - | TRBV20-1 | - | TGCAGTGCTTTGAACAGGAGGGCTTTAACTAATGAAAAACTGTTTTTT | CSALNRRALTNEKLFF
TRBJ1-5 | - | TRBV27 | TRBD1 | TGTGCCAGCAGTTCCGGCGCCGGGACAGGGGGGGTTCAGCCCCAGCATTTT | CASSSGAGTGGVQPQHF
TRBJ2-7 | - | TRBV7-9 | TRBD1 | TGTGCCAGCAGCATAGACAGGGGGACCTACGAGCAGTACTTC | CASSIDRGTYEQYF
TRBJ2-7 | few | TRBV7-6 | - | TGTGCCAGCAGCTTAAGTTTTAGGGGTTCGACCTACGAGCAGTACTTC | CASSLSFRGSTYEQYF
TRBJ2-7 | few | TRBV27 | TRBD2 | TGTGCCAGCAGTTGGGGGACTAGCGTGGGTGAGCAGTACTTC | CASSWGTSVGEQYF
TRBJ1-5 | many | TRBV19 | - | TGTGCCTGCAGGGATGGTTTTAGCAATCAGCCCCAGCATTTT | CACRDGFSNQPQHF
TRBJ2-3 | many | TRBV29-1 | - | TGCAGCGTAATAACGGTCTTATCGGATACGCAGTATTTT | CSVITVLSDTQYF
TRBJ2-5 | few | TRBV12-3/TRBV12-4 | TRBD2 | TGTGCCAGCAGTCCGGGACTAGCGGGGGTTAGAGGAGAGACCCAGTACTTC | CASSPGLAGVRGETQYF
TRBJ2-3 | few | TRBV30 | - | TGTGCCTGGAGTGTATTAATCGGGAGCACAGATACGCAGTATTTT | CAWSVLIGSTDTQYF
TRBJ2-5 | many | TRBV12-3/TRBV12-4 | TRBD2 | TGTGCCAGCAGTTCGGGACTAGCGGGAGAGGCCCAGTACTTC | CASSSGLAGEAQYF
TRBJ2-2 | many | TRBV24-1 | TRBD1 | TGTGCCACCAGTGATCAACAGGGGGTCGGGCGTGCCGGGGAGCTGTTTTTT | CATSDQQGVGRAGELFF
TRBJ2-7 | few | TRBV20-1 | TRBD2 | TGCAGTGCTAGACACACACGACTAGCGGCCTCCTACGAGCAGTACTTC | CSARHTRLAASYEQYF
TRBJ2-3 | - | TRBV11-1 | - | TGTGCCAGCAGCTTAAATGGACTCCAACGCACAGATACGCAGTATTTT | CASSLNGLQRTDTQYF
TRBJ2-1 | - | TRBV28 | TRBD2 | TGTGCCAGCAGCCTCCGGGGACTAGCGGCAGCCTACAATGAGCAGTTCTTC | CASSLRGLAAAYNEQFF
TRBJ1-6 | - | TRBV11-2 | - | TGTGCCAGCAGCTCCGGGACCGAGAGTTATAATTCACCCCTCCACTTT | CASSSGTESYNSPLHF
TRBJ2-7 | many | TRBV9 | TRBD2 | TGTGCCAGCAGCCCGGGGGGTGGTTCCTACGAGCAGTACTTC | CASSPGGGSYEQYF
TRBJ1-1 | many | TRBV27 | - | TGTGCCAGCAGTGCAGTGAACACTGAAGCTTTCTTT | CASSAVNTEAFF
TRBJ2-1 | - | TRBV20-1 | - | TGCAGTGCTAGAGGGGCAGACTTGGTGATAGTACATGAGCAGTTCTTC | CSARGADLVIVHEQFF
TRBJ2-3 | - | TRBV4-3 | - | TGCGCCAGCAGCCAAGAAATTGGGGTTTCCACAGATACGCAGTATTTT | CASSQEIGVSTDTQYF
TRBJ1-4 | - | TRBV4-1 | - | TGCTCCAGCAGCCAAGTTGGATATCAAAATGAAAAACTGTTTTTT | CSSSQVGYQNEKLFF